The source of this T cell receptor beta chain is a study of blood T cell repertoires in COVID-19. Sequenced by immunoSEQ multiplex PCR; TCRdb stores in-frame clones only, minus some. This repertoire shows around 140,000 clones, about 79% found once; its top ten account for around 2.9%. Trimming pared 6 bases from V and 5 bases from J, leaving 11 bases between. This CDR3 is 13 amino acids long. The chain employs TRBV12-3 or TRBV12-4 and TRBJ2-1, with a possible D match to TRBD1 (6 bases). The sequence was obtained from a woman between 50 and 59 years old who had recovered from COVID-19. What was sequenced was PBMCs or T cells enriched from blood (not recorded which). The CDR3 sequence is CASRLGQNNEQFF. In DNA form, the CDR3 reads TGTGCCAGCAGGCTCGGACAGAACAATGAGCAGTTCTTC.